Shown below are 18 T cell receptor beta chains from a single sample sequenced in a study of CD8+ T cells in alopecia areata. Following RNA extraction, reverse transcription yielded cDNA that acted as the sequencing template. TCRdb's copy holds only in-frame clones and misses some; the assay was immunoSEQ multiplex PCR. The sample records 140,000 to 150,000 clones, about 60% being singletons. The sample consisted of CD4+ T cells sorted from blood, taken at week 0. These receptors came from a human donor with alopecia areata.

The CDR3 loop is CSVAGQGIRGYTF. The CDR3, as DNA: TGCAGCGTTGCTGGACAGGGGATCCGTGGCTACACCTTC. The rearrangement links TRBV29-1 to TRBJ1-2; 9 bases map to TRBD1. Trimming removed 4 bases from V and 7 bases from J; junction bases left unmatched: 7. CDR1 and CDR2 from the germline V gene are SQVTM and ANQGSEA. This CDR3 contains 13 residues.

This clone was counted only a few times. The genes are TRBV29-1 and TRBJ2-3, with D unclear. Trimming pared 2 bases from V and 3 bases from J, leaving 3 bases between. CDR1 is SQVTM and CDR2 is ANQGSEA in the germline V gene. This CDR3 has 11 amino acids. CDR3: CSVERTDTQYF. Written as DNA, the CDR3 is TGCAGCGTTGAAAGAACAGATACGCAGTATTTT.

This rearrangement joins TRBV4-3 to TRBJ1-1, with 8 nucleotides matching TRBD1. After removal of 0 bases from V and 4 bases from J, the junction contained 7 bases not matched to a gene. CDR3 length equals 16 residues. CDR1 is LGHNA and CDR2 is YSLEER in the germline V gene. The CDR3 loop reads CASSQEGRGRATEAFF. CDR3 nucleotide sequence: TGCGCCAGCAGCCAAGAGGGCAGGGGGCGAGCCACTGAAGCTTTCTTT.

This clone was detected a few times. The rearrangement joins TRBV29-1 to TRBJ2-5, with a possible D match to TRBD1 (5 bases). V gave up 2 bases and J gave up 5 bases, with 12 bases separating them. CDR1 and CDR2 from the germline V gene are SQVTM and ANQGSEA. CDR3 length equals 13 residues. The CDR3 bases are TGCAGCGTTGAAAGGGGTTTATATGAGACCCAGTACTTC. Translated: CSVERGLYETQYF.

The chain links TRBV10-3 to TRBJ1-5, with TRBD1 matching over 8 bases. Trimming took 10 bases from V and 6 from J; bases not matched to a gene: 14. Germline V gene sequence: CDR1 ENHRY, CDR2 SYGVKD. The CDR3 covers 15 residues. CDR3 protein: CATHKGQAEGQPQHF. The CDR3, as DNA: TGTGCCACCCACAAGGGACAGGCGGAAGGTCAGCCCCAGCATTTT.

This chain links TRBV2 with TRBJ2-1, with D tentatively TRBD1 (5 bases). CDR1 and CDR2 from the germline V gene are SNHLY and FYNNEI. V shed 0 bases and J shed 4 bases, with 13 bases lying between them. The CDR3 is made up of 16 amino acids. This chain's CDR3 is CASSEAQGTTYNEQFF. In DNA form, the CDR3 reads TGTGCCAGCAGTGAAGCGCAGGGAACCACATACAATGAGCAGTTCTTC.

The chain uses TRBV20-1 and TRBJ1-3; unclear D gene. In germline, CDR1 is DFQATT, CDR2 SNEGSKA (reference sequence). V lost 5 bases and J lost 4, with 6 bases in between. CDR3 size: 11 residues. The CDR3 nucleotides read TGCAGTGCTGGCGTGGGAAACACCATATATTTT. It specifies CSAGVGNTIYF.

In its sample, this clone was seen a few times. The V call is TRBV7-8, the J call TRBJ1-1; possibly TRBD1 for D (5 bases). CDR3 length: 14 amino acids. With 5 bases removed from V and 1 base from J, the gap between germline ends came to 11 bases. The germline V gene encodes CDR1 SGHVS and CDR2 FQNEAQ. The CDR3 sequence is CASSPQAPNTEAFF. CDR3 nucleotides: TGTGCCAGCAGCCCACAGGCCCCGAACACTGAAGCTTTCTTT.

This chain connects TRBV2 to TRBJ2-4; D is unresolved. The V end was cut by 8 bases, the J end by 6 bases, with 14 bases between. This CDR3 spans 13 amino acids. CDR1 SNHLY and CDR2 FYNNEI come from the germline V gene. This CDR3 reads CASAGWDGNIQYF. CDR3 sequence (DNA): TGTGCCAGCGCTGGGTGGGATGGAAACATTCAGTACTTC.

The rearrangement links TRBV30 to TRBJ2-3, with 7 positions matching TRBD2. From germline, CDR1 is GTSNPN and CDR2 SVGIG (reference sequence). This CDR3 is 13 amino acids long. The V gene end was trimmed by 4 bases and the J gene end by 5 bases; junction bases not matched to a gene: 6. The CDR3 bases are TGTGCCTGGAACCCGGGAGGAGGAGATACGCAGTATTTT. Translation gives CAWNPGGGDTQYF.

There are a few counts of this clone. This chain joins TRBV29-1 and TRBJ2-1, with TRBD1 matching over 8 bases. The CDR3 is 13 residues long. V dropped 8 bases and J dropped 7; count of bases not matched to a gene: 10. CDR1 and CDR2 from the germline V gene are SQVTM and ANQGSEA. The CDR3 nucleotides are TGCAGCTCAGACAGGGGAGCGCGTAATGAGCAGTTCTTC. As protein: CSSDRGARNEQFF.

The V and J genes are TRBV5-1 and TRBJ2-3; 13 bases are shared with TRBD2. V was pared by 3 bases and J by 0 bases, with 10 bases of the junction left unmatched. Germline V CDR1 and CDR2: SGHRS, YFSETQ. This CDR3 is 19 amino acids long. The CDR3 spells CASSSGGTSGIPSTDTQYF. The CDR3, as DNA: TGCGCCAGCAGCTCCGGTGGGACTAGCGGGATCCCCAGCACAGATACGCAGTATTTT.

This clone was picked up a small number of times. The chain is built from TRBV18 and TRBJ2-5, with D unresolved. V was trimmed by 0 bases and J by 5 bases, leaving 7 bases between them. This CDR3 spans 13 amino acids. CDR1 and CDR2 (germline): KGHSH, LQKENI. The CDR3 sequence is CASSPPSRETQYF. In nucleotides, the CDR3 is TGTGCCAGCTCACCACCGTCCAGGGAGACCCAGTACTTC.

J is TRBJ1-5 and V is TRBV2; 7 bases fit TRBD1. V lost 3 bases, J lost 5 bases, and 7 bases stayed unmatched. This CDR3 is built from 15 residues. Germline CDR1 is SNHLY and CDR2 is FYNNEI. The DNA for the CDR3 is TGTGCCAGCAGTGACGACAGGGTGGTGGATCAGCCCCAGCATTTT. Translated: CASSDDRVVDQPQHF.

V gene TRBV10-3 combines with J gene TRBJ2-3; D unresolved. This CDR3 is 14 amino acids long. Germline CDR1 ENHRY, CDR2 SYGVKD. Trimming stripped 3 bases from V and 0 bases from J, with 7 bases between. CDR3 sequence reads: CAISDSTSTDTQYF. CDR3 nucleotide sequence: TGTGCCATCAGTGACTCCACTAGCACAGATACGCAGTATTTT.

The chain carries TRBV27 and TRBJ2-3, with 9 bases identical to TRBD2. Per germline, CDR1 MNHEY and CDR2 SMNVEV (reference sequence). CDR3 length: 17 residues. With V trimmed by 0 bases and J by 2 bases, 6 bases remained unmatched. The CDR3 here is CASSLSASGAFTDTQYF. CDR3 DNA sequence: TGTGCCAGCAGTTTATCAGCTAGCGGGGCATTCACAGATACGCAGTATTTT.

Only one count was recorded for this clone. The chain combines TRBV7-2 with TRBJ1-5; possibly TRBD1 for D (5 bases). V was trimmed by 4 bases and J by 9 bases, leaving 10 bases between them. The length of the CDR3 is 12 residues. Per germline, CDR1 SGHTA and CDR2 FQGNSA. CDR3 nucleotides: TGTGCCAGCAGCTCATCTGGGGGGCCCCAGCATTTT. Protein: CASSSSGGPQHF.

This clone was picked up one time. The chain is built from TRBV5-1 and TRBJ2-5; 7 positions match TRBD2. Germline values: CDR1 SGHRS, CDR2 YFSETQ. The V segment lost 4 bases and the J segment 5 bases; nucleotides outside the gene matches: 8. The CDR3 runs to 14 residues. In nucleotides, the CDR3 is TGCGCCAGCAGCCCGGGGGGTAATGAGGAGACCCAGTACTTC. This sequence encodes CASSPGGNEETQYF.